This T cell receptor beta chain derives from a study of OX40 agonist ivuxolimab in advanced cancers. In germline, CDR1 is LNHDA, CDR2 SQIVND (reference sequence). The CDR3 is 14 amino acids. V lost 5 bases, J lost 10 bases, and 8 bases stayed unmatched. Findings and limits, study-wide: Among the nonresponders, some also had low normalized T-cell clonal expansion.

Some clones are missing from TCRdb's copy, which holds only in-frame ones; the method was immunoSEQ multiplex PCR. The sample has around 76,000 clones; about 82% are singletons. About this clone itself: What it recognizes is unknown.

The chain joins TRBV19 to TRBJ1-6; 7 positions agree with TRBD1. Sequencing used CD4+ or CD8+ T cells sorted from blood, obtained in a trial of the OX40 agonist ivuxolimab. The TCR comes from an adult with an advanced solid tumor such as melanoma, head and neck, liver or kidney cancer. The CDR3 DNA is TGTGCCAGTAGTTCAGGGACAGATGGATCACCCCTCCACTTT. It specifies CASSSGTDGSPLHF.